This entry lists 21 T cell receptor beta chains sequenced from one sample in a study of CD8+ T cells in alopecia areata. Following extraction, RNA underwent reverse transcription to cDNA, which served as the sequencing template. Sequenced by immunoSEQ multiplex PCR; TCRdb stores in-frame clones only, minus some. The sample shows over 150,000 clones, around half of them seen only once. The treatment is: oral pan-JAK inhibitor, 5-10 mg twice daily. The sequenced sample was CD8+ T cells sorted from blood, obtained at week 24, from a patient treated with tofacitinib. The origin of the receptors is a human donor with alopecia areata.

This sequence joins TRBV29-1 and TRBJ1-2; D possibly corresponds to TRBD1 (6 bases). Deletions cut 5 bases from V and 6 bases from J, with 10 bases between. The CDR3 has 11 residues. Germline V CDR1 and CDR2: SQVTM, ANQGSEA. The CDR3 sequence is CSVSDRDGYTF. CDR3 DNA sequence: TGCAGCGTTTCGGACAGAGATGGCTACACCTTC. The complete variable domain, with remaining parts taken from reference TRBV29-1 and TRBJ1-2, reads SAVISQKPSRDICQRGTSLTIQCQVDSQVTMMFWYRQQPGQSLTLIATANQGSEATYESGFVIDKFPISRPNLTFSTLTVSNMSPEDSSIYLCSVSDRDGYTFGSGTRLTVV.

A few counts support this clone. The chain uses TRBV10-3 and TRBJ1-1; D gene ambiguous. V was pared by 0 bases and J by 0 bases, with 8 bases between. This CDR3 has 15 amino acids. Germline V lookup: CDR1 ENHRY, CDR2 SYGVKD. In DNA, the CDR3 is TGTGCCATCAGTGAGTCAGGCGGGATGAACACTGAAGCTTTCTTT. Protein: CAISESGGMNTEAFF.

This clone came up a few times. The chain joins TRBV29-1 to TRBJ1-1; D unresolved. V lost 1 base and J 6 bases, leaving 15 bases between the germline ends. Germline-derived CDR1 and CDR2 are SQVTM and ANQGSEA. This CDR3 is 14 amino acids long. CDR3 nucleotides: TGCAGCGTTGAAGGCCTTGAAGGGCACGCTGAAGCTTTCTTT. Translating gives CSVEGLEGHAEAFF. Variable domain in full (rest from reference TRBV29-1 and TRBJ1-1): SAVISQKPSRDICQRGTSLTIQCQVDSQVTMMFWYRQQPGQSLTLIATANQGSEATYESGFVIDKFPISRPNLTFSTLTVSNMSPEDSSIYLCSVEGLEGHAEAFFGQGTRLTVV.

The chain couples TRBV30 to TRBJ2-3; 8 bases are a match to TRBD2. CDR1 is GTSNPN, CDR2 SVGIG, per germline (reference sequence). CDR3 length: 15 residues. V gave up 4 bases and J gave up 5 bases; unmatched junction bases: 11. This chain's CDR3 is CAWNGGSGVVDTQYF. CDR3 nucleotides: TGTGCCTGGAATGGTGGTAGCGGGGTTGTAGATACGCAGTATTTT.

The chain joins TRBV6-6 to TRBJ2-7, with D hard to call. Trimming shortened V by 7 bases and J by 3 bases, and 1 base separated the two germline ends. CDR1 is MNHNY, CDR2 SVGAGI, per germline (reference sequence). The CDR3 totals 9 residues. CDR3 region: CASNYEQYF. As DNA, the CDR3 is TGTGCCAGCAACTACGAGCAGTACTTC.

The chain employs TRBV30 and TRBJ2-7; TRBD1 matches at 8 bases. The CDR3 extends over 14 amino acids. Germline-derived CDR1 and CDR2 are GTSNPN and SVGIG (reference sequence). V lost 3 bases to trimming and J lost 3 bases; unmatched junction nucleotides: 7. The DNA for the CDR3 is TGTGCCTGGAGGGCCGGGACAGGCATCTACGAGCAGTACTTC. This encodes CAWRAGTGIYEQYF. Using reference TRBV30 and TRBJ2-7 for the parts outside the CDR3, the full variable domain is SQTIHQWPATLVQPVGSPLSLECTVEGTSNPNLYWYRQAAGRGLQLLFYSVGIGQISSEVPQNLSASRPQDRQFILSSKKLLLSDSGFYLCAWRAGTGIYEQYFGPGTRLTVT.

This clone was detected only a few times. This rearrangement joins TRBV6-5 to TRBJ2-1; D gene uncertain. CDR1 is MNHEY, CDR2 SVGAGI, per germline. Between the trimmed V and J ends, which lost 4 bases and 10 bases, there was a span of 8 bases. This CDR3 comprises 11 residues. CDR3 bases: TGTGCCAGCAGTTTCGGTCCAGAGCAGTTCTTC. It translates to CASSFGPEQFF.

In this sample, this clone turned up a few times. The V gene is TRBV10-2, the J gene TRBJ2-2; D unclear. Germline lookup yields CDR1 WSHSY and CDR2 SAAADI. V gave up 2 bases and J gave up 6 bases, with 10 bases separating them. This CDR3 has 14 amino acids. The CDR3 here is CASSENSGPGELFF. CDR3 coding DNA: TGCGCCAGCAGTGAGAATTCGGGTCCCGGGGAGCTGTTTTTT.

On this clone: One end of the junction does not line up with germline, which may come from a read error. This chain joins TRBV25-1 and TRBJ2-7, with a weak D call TRBD1 (6 bases). The CDR3 covers 11 residues. Per germline, CDR1 MGHDK and CDR2 SYGVNS. This chain's CDR3 is CASSAGDHRVF. The CDR3 DNA follows: TGTGCCAGCAGCGCAGGGGATCACCGCGTCTTC.

V is TRBV7-2 and J is TRBJ2-5; 8 bases agree with TRBD1. The CDR3 loop spans 16 amino acids. Germline CDR1 reads SGHTA; CDR2 reads FQGNSA. V gave up 1 base and J gave up 3 bases; unmatched junction bases: 7. The CDR3 DNA is TGTGCCAGCAGCTTAGAGGACAGGGTATTTGAAGAGACCCAGTACTTC. Translating gives CASSLEDRVFEETQYF.

On this clone: This sample includes further DNA sequences coding for the same CDR3. The J gene is TRBJ2-3, the V gene TRBV7-2; D uncertain. Trimming took off 5 bases at V and 2 bases at J, with 5 bases between the two ends. Germline V gene lookup returns CDR1 SGHTA and CDR2 FQGNSA. This CDR3 contains 12 residues. CDR3 in amino acids: CASSTLTDTQYF. In DNA form, the CDR3 reads TGTGCCAGCAGCACACTCACAGATACGCAGTATTTT.

This clone has a handful of counts. The chain combines TRBV4-3 with TRBJ1-6; no firm D call. V lost 0 bases and J 7 bases, leaving 16 bases between the germline ends. The germline gives CDR1 LGHNA, CDR2 YSLEER. This CDR3 has 17 residues. The CDR3 reads CASSQDRTDISNSPLHF. The CDR3 bases are TGCGCCAGCAGCCAAGATCGTACCGATATCTCCAATTCACCCCTCCACTTT.

The chain carries TRBV13 and TRBJ1-1; 11 bases map to TRBD1. The germline V gene has CDR1 PRHDT and CDR2 FYEKMQ (reference sequence). J gave up 5 bases and V 1 base, and 6 bases lay outside the gene matches. The CDR3 runs to 16 residues. CDR3 region: CASSLVGQGARTEAFF. The CDR3, as DNA: TGTGCCAGCAGCTTAGTAGGACAGGGGGCGCGAACTGAAGCTTTCTTT. The whole variable domain, remainder taken from reference TRBV13 and TRBJ1-1, is AAGVIQSPRHLIKEKRETATLKCYPIPRHDTVYWYQQGPGQDPQFLISFYEKMQSDKGSIPDRFSAQQFSDYHSELNMSSLELGDSALYFCASSLVGQGARTEAFFGQGTRLTVV.

The chain is built from TRBV15 and TRBJ2-5, with 7 bases that match TRBD1. The length of the CDR3 is 14 residues. Germline CDR1 is LNHNV and CDR2 is YYDKDF (reference sequence). V trimming: 5 bases; J trimming: 1 base; junction bases outside the gene matches: 4. CDR3 coding DNA: TGTGCCACCAGCGACCGGGACAGCCAAGAGACCCAGTACTTC. Its protein product is CATSDRDSQETQYF.

The chain uses TRBV4-1 and TRBJ2-7, with D possibly being TRBD1 or TRBD2 (5 bases each). Germline lookup yields CDR1 MGHRA and CDR2 YSYEKL. V lost 1 base and J lost 0, with 10 bases in between. The CDR3 contains 15 residues. In nucleotides, the CDR3 is TGCGCCAGCAGCCAAGGGTTAGGGACCTCCTACGAGCAGTACTTC. This codes for CASSQGLGTSYEQYF.

The genes are TRBV27 and TRBJ2-7; no reliable D call. The germline CDR1 and CDR2 sequences are MNHEY and SMNVEV (reference sequence). This CDR3 has 14 residues. Trimming pared 3 bases from V and 4 bases from J, leaving 13 bases between. The CDR3 spells CASSFGQSGYEQYF. DNA for the CDR3: TGTGCCAGCAGTTTCGGTCAGAGTGGATACGAGCAGTACTTC.

In nucleotides, the CDR3 is TGTGCCTGGACGGAGGGAATTTTCAGGGGCTTAGACACTGAAGCTTTCTTT. It is translated as CAWTEGIFRGLDTEAFF. This chain joins TRBV30 and TRBJ1-1, with D perhaps TRBD1 (6 bases). Trimming removed 4 bases at V and 3 bases at J, with 24 bases between. This CDR3 has 17 residues. The germline gives CDR1 GTSNPN, CDR2 SVGIG (reference sequence).

The chain employs TRBV6-5 and TRBJ2-7; D uncertain. The V and J ends lost 5 bases and 3 bases respectively, with 2 bases between them. CDR1 and CDR2 from the germline V gene are MNHEY and SVGAGI. CDR3 length equals 10 residues. CDR3 protein: CASSDYEQYF. For the CDR3, the DNA is TGTGCCAGCAGTGACTACGAGCAGTACTTC.

The rearrangement joins TRBV7-9 to TRBJ2-1; D may be TRBD2 (5 bases). Germline-derived CDR1 and CDR2 are SEHNR and FQNEAQ (reference sequence). The CDR3 is 14 amino acids. V lost 10 bases and J 6 bases, leaving 19 bases between the germline ends. CDR3 amino acids: CATDLLGPGNEQFF. DNA for the CDR3: TGTGCCACCGACCTACTAGGGCCCGGCAATGAGCAGTTCTTC.

The V and J genes are TRBV7-6 and TRBJ2-7; D unclear. Deletions cut 1 base from V and 6 bases from J, with 10 bases between. Germline values: CDR1 SGHVS, CDR2 FNYEAQ. The CDR3 spans 13 residues. CDR3 region: CASSLEAEREQYF. In DNA, the CDR3 is TGTGCCAGCAGCTTAGAGGCGGAACGCGAGCAGTACTTC.

In its sample, this clone was seen once. This chain links TRBV19 with TRBJ1-5, with TRBD1 as a possible D gene (5 bases). The CDR3 totals 13 residues. Germline CDR1 is LNHDA and CDR2 is SQIVND (reference sequence). V was clipped by 11 bases and J by 0 bases, with 11 bases between them. The CDR3 bases are TGTGCCGGGAGTGACAGTAGCAATCAGCCCCAGCATTTT. Translation: CAGSDSSNQPQHF.